Presented here are 4 T cell receptor beta chains from one specimen sequenced in a study of T-cell reconstitution after alpha-beta-depleted transplantation in children. Unique molecular identifiers tagged the TCRbeta library. TCRdb re-derived calls from the PCR reads in MiXCR, one entry per CDR3 protein. The sample lists some 190,000 distinct CDR3 sequences, around 10% seen once, with 13% in the top ten. The specimen was PBMCs, collected before TCRalphabeta/CD19-depleted stem cell transplant. Receptors were obtained from a boy between 2 and 10 years old with acute myeloid leukemia, due to receive a stem cell transplant.

This clonotype appeared many times. This chain links TRBV7-3 with TRBJ2-1; 7 bases are a match to TRBD1. CDR3 length: 13 amino acids. Germline V gene data show CDR1 as SGHTA and CDR2 as FQGTGA. V lost 5 bases, J lost 6 bases, and 4 bases stayed unmatched. Here the CDR3 DNA reads TGTGCCAGCAGCATGACAGGGTCCAATGAGCAGTTCTTC. Protein: CASSMTGSNEQFF.

This clonotype was detected many times. The CDR3 DNA is TGCAGCGGGGGGACCTCCGGAAACACCATATATTTT. Translation: CSGGTSGNTIYF. This chain links TRBV29-1 with TRBJ1-3, with D possibly being TRBD1 (5 bases). The CDR3 spans 12 residues. With 7 bases removed from V and 4 bases from J, the gap between germline ends came to 11 bases. The germline V gene encodes CDR1 SQVTM and CDR2 ANQGSEA.

This clonotype occurred many times. This chain connects TRBV29-1 to TRBJ2-5; D call uncertain. This CDR3 region has 12 residues. Germline V lookup: CDR1 SQVTM, CDR2 ANQGSEA. The germline V and J ends were trimmed by 6 bases and 5 bases, with 13 bases remaining between them. The CDR3 reads CSVDIGSETQYF. The CDR3 DNA reads as TGCAGCGTAGATATAGGGTCGGAGACCCAGTACTTC.

This clonotype was seen many times. The chain employs TRBV11-2 and TRBJ2-1; D unclear. Trimming removed 4 bases from V and 8 bases from J, with 15 bases in between. Germline loops: CDR1 SGHAT, CDR2 FQNNGV. CDR3 length: 14 residues. CDR3 DNA: TGTGCCAGCAGCTCCTCTTCCCGAACATATGAGCAGTTCTTC. The encoded protein is CASSSSSRTYEQFF.